The present entry profiles one T cell receptor beta chain with its context. The antigen is unknown. Some clones are missing from TCRdb's copy, which holds only in-frame ones; the method was immunoSEQ multiplex PCR. Altogether 13,000 or so clones are present, 70% to 90% being singletons, with the ten largest covering 3.7%. The data were taken from a study of T cell repertoires in ileal Crohn's disease. Study-level information: At surgery, around 36% of patients smoked, with median disease duration approximately 7.3 years.

Germline V CDR1 and CDR2: LNHDA, SQIVND (reference sequence). The germline V and J ends were trimmed by 10 bases and 3 bases, with 16 bases remaining between them. This CDR3 is 14 amino acids long. Study-level findings and limits: High-frequency clones were more common in sorted CD8 than CD4 cells.

The V gene is TRBV19, the J gene TRBJ2-1, with D maybe TRBD2 (6 bases). Material: ileal tissue. This TCR derives from an adult with Crohn's disease. CDR3 sequence (DNA): TGTGCCACAAGCCGGGAGCGCTTCTACAATGAGCAGTTCTTC. Its protein is CATSRERFYNEQFF. The full variable domain, completed using reference TRBV19 and TRBJ2-1, is DGGITQSPKYLFRKEGQNVTLSCEQNLNHDAMYWYRQDPGQGLRLIYYSQIVNDFQKGDIAEGYSVSREKKESFPLTVTSAQKNPTAFYLCATSRERFYNEQFFGPGTRLTVL.